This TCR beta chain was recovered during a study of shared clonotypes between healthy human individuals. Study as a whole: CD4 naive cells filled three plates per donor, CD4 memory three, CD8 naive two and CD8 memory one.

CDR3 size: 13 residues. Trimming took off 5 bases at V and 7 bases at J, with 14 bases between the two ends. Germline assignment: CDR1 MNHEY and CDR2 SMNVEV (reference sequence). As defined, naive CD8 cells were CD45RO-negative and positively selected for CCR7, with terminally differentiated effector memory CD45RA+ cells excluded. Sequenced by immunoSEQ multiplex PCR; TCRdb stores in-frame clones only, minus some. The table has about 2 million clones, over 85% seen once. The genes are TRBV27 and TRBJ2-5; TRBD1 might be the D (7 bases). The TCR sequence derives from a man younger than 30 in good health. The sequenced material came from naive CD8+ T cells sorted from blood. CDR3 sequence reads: CASSQGGYGTQYF. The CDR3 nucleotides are TGTGCCAGCAGTCAGGGGGGTTACGGGACCCAGTACTTC.